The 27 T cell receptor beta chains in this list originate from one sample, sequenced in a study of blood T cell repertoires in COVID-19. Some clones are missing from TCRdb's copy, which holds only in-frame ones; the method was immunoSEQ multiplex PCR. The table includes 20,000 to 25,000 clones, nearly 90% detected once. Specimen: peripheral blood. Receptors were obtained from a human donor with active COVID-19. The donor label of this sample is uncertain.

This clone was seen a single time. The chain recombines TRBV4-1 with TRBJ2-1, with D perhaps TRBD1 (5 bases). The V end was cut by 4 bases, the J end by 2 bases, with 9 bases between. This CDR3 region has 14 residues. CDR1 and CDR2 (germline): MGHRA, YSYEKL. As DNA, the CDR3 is TGCGCCAGCAGCCGGGGCATGGCCTACAATGAGCAGTTCTTC. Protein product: CASSRGMAYNEQFF.

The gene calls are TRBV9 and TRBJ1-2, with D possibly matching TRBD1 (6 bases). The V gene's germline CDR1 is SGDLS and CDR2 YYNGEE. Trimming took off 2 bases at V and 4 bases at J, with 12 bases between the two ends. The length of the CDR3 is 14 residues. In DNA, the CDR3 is TGTGCCAGCAGCGTCTCCGGACAGTTCTATGGCTACACCTTC. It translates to CASSVSGQFYGYTF.

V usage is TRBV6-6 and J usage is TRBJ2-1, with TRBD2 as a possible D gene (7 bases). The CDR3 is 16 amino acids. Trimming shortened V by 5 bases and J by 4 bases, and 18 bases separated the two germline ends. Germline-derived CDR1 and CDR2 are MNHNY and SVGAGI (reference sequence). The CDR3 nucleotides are TGTGCCAGCAGTGCCAGCGCGGGGGCGCCTTACAATGAGCAGTTCTTC. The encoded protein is CASSASAGAPYNEQFF.

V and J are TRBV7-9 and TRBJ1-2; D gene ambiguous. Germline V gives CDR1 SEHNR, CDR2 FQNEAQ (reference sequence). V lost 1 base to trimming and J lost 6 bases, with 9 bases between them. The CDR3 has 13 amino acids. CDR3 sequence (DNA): TGTGCCAGCAGCTTAGGAGGTGCGGATGGCTACACCTTC. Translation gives CASSLGGADGYTF.

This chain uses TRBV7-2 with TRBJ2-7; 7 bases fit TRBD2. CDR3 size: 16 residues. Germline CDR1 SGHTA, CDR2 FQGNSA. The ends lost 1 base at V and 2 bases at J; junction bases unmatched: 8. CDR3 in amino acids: CASSLGGVGLTYEQYF. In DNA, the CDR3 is TGTGCCAGCAGCTTAGGGGGTGTGGGACTAACCTACGAGCAGTACTTC.

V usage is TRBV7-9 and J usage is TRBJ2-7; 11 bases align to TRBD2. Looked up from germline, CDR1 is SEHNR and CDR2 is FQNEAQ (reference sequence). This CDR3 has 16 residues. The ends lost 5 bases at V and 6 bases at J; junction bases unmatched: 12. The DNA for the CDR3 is TGTGCCAGCAGCCCCCTGACTAGCGGGAACCCTTTCGAGCAGTACTTC. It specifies CASSPLTSGNPFEQYF.

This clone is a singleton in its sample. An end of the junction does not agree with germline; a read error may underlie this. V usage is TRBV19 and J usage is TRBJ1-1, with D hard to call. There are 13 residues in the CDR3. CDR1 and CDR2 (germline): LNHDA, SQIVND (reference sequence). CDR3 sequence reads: CASSMRGVLRPIF. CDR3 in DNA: TGTGCCAGTAGTATGCGCGGGGTCCTCAGGCCAATCTTT.

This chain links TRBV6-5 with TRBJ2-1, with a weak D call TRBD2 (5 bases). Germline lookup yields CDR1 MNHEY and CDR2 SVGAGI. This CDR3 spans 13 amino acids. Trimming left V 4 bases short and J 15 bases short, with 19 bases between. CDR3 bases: TGTGCCAGCAGTTCGAGGGCGCGGGTCTCTACGTTCTTC. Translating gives CASSSRARVSTFF.

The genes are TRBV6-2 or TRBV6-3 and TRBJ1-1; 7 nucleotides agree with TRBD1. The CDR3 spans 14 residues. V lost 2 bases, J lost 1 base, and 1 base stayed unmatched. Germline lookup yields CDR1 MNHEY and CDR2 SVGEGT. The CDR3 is CASSYGTANTEAFF. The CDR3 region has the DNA TGTGCCAGCAGTTACGGGACAGCGAACACTGAAGCTTTCTTT.

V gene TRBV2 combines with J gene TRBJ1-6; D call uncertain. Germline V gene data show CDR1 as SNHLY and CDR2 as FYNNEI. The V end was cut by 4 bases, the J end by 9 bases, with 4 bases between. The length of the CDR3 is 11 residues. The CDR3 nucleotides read TGTGCCAGCAGTGGGGCTTCACCCCTCCACTTT. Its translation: CASSGASPLHF. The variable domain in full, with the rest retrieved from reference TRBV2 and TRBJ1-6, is EPEVTQTPSHQVTQMGQEVILRCVPISNHLYFYWYRQILGQKVEFLVSFYNNEISEKSEIFDDQFSVERPDGSNFTLKIRSTKLEDSAMYFCASSGASPLHFGNGTRLTVT.

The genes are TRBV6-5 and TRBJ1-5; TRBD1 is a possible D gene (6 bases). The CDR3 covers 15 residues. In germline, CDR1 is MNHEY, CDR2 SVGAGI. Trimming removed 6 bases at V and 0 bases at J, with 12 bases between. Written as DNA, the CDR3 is TGTGCCAGCAGGAGGGGGAGCTATAGCAATCAGCCCCAGCATTTT. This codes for CASRRGSYSNQPQHF.

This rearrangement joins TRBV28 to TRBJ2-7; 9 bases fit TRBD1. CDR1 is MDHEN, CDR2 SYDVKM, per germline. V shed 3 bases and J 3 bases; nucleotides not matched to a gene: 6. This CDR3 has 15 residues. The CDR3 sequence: CASSFPQGANYEQYF. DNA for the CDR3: TGTGCCAGCAGTTTCCCACAGGGGGCAAACTACGAGCAGTACTTC.

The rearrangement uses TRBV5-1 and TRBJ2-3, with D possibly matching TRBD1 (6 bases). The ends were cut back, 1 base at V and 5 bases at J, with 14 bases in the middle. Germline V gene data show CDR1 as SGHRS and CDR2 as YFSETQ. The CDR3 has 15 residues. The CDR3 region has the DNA TGCGCCAGCAGCTTGTCGCCACAGGGTATAGATACGCAGTATTTT. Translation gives CASSLSPQGIDTQYF.

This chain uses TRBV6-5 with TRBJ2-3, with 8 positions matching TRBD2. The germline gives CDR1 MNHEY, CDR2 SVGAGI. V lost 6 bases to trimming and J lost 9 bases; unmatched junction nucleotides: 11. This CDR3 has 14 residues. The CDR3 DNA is TGTGCCAGCAGACCCGGACTAGCCCTGGCAACGCAGTATTTT. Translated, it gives CASRPGLALATQYF.

The DNA of the CDR3 is TGCGCCAGCAGCTTAAACCTACTTAGCGGGAGTAATTTTCGGCCCTACGAGCAGTACTTC. Amino acids: CASSLNLLSGSNFRPYEQYF. The V and J genes are TRBV5-1 and TRBJ2-7; 9 bases are shared with TRBD2. V trimming: 2 bases; J trimming: 2 bases; junction bases outside the gene matches: 20. The CDR3 has 20 residues. In germline, CDR1 is SGHRS, CDR2 YFSETQ.

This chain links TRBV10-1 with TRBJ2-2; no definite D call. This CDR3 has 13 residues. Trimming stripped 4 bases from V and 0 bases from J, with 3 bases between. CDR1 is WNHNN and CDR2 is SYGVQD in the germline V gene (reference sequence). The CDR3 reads CASSAANTGELFF. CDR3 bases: TGCGCCAGCAGTGCAGCGAACACCGGGGAGCTGTTTTTT.

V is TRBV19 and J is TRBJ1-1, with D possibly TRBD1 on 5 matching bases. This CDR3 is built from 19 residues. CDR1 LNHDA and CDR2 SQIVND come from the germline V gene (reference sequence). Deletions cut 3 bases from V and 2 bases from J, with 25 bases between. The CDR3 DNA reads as TGTGCCAGTAGTATGGGTCAGGGAAGGTGGTTAGCGGGAAACACTGAAGCTTTCTTT. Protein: CASSMGQGRWLAGNTEAFF.

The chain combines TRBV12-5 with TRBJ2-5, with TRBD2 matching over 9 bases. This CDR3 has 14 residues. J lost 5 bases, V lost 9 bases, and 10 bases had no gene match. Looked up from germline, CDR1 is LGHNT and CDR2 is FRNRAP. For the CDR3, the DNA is TGTGCTAGCCGGCGGGGGGGATCTTGGGAGACCCAGTACTTC. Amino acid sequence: CASRRGGSWETQYF.

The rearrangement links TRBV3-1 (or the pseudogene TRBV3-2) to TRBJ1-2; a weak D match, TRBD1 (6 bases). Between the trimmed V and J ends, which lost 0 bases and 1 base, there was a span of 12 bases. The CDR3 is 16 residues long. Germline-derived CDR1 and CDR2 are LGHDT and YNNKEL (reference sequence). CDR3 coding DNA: TGTGCCAGCAGCCAAGAAGTGGCAGGGGTTAACTATGGCTACACCTTC. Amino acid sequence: CASSQEVAGVNYGYTF.

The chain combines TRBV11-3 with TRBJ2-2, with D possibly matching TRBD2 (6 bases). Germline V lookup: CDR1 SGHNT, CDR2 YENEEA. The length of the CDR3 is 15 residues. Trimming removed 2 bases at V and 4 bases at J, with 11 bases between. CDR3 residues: CASSLWGAGTGELFF. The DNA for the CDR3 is TGTGCCAGCAGCTTATGGGGAGCGGGCACCGGGGAGCTGTTTTTT. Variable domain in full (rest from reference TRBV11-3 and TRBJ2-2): EAGVVQSPRYKIIEKKQPVAFWCNPISGHNTLYWYLQNLGQGPELLIRYENEEAVDDSQLPKDRFSAERLKGVDSTLKIQPAELGDSAVYLCASSLWGAGTGELFFGEGSRLTVL.

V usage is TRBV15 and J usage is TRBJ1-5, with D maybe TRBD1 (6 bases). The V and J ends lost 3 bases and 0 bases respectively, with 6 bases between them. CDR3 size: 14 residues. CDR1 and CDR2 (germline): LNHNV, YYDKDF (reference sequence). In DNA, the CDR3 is TGTGCCACCAGCAGGGGGGCTAGCAATCAGCCCCAGCATTTT. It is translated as CATSRGASNQPQHF.

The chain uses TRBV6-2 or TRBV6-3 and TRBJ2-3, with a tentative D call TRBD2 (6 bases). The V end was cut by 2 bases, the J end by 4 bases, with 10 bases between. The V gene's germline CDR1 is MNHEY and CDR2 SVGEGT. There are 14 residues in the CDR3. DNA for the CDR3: TGTGCCAGCAGTTACGGCGCGGGGCCAGATACGCAGTATTTT. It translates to CASSYGAGPDTQYF.

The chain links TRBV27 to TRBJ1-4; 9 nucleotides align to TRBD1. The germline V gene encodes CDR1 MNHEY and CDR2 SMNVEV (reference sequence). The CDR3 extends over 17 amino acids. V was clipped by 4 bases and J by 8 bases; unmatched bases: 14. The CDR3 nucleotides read TGTGCCAGCAGTTCCCCCGTACGGACAGGGGAGCGGGAAAAACTGTTTTTT. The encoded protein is CASSSPVRTGEREKLFF.

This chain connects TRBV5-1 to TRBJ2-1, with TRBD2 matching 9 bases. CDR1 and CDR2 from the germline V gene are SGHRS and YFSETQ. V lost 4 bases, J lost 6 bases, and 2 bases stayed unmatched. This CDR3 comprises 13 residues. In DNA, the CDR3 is TGCGCCAGCAGCCTAGCGGGGATCAATGAGCAGTTCTTC. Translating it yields CASSLAGINEQFF.

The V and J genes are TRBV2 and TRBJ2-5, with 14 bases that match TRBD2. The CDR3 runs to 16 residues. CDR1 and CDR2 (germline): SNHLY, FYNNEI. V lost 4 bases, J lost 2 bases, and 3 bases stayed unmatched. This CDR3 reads CASSAGTSGGQETQYF. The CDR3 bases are TGTGCCAGCAGTGCCGGGACTAGCGGGGGTCAAGAGACCCAGTACTTC. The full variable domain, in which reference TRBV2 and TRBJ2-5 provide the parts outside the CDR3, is EPEVTQTPSHQVTQMGQEVILRCVPISNHLYFYWYRQILGQKVEFLVSFYNNEISEKSEIFDDQFSVERPDGSNFTLKIRSTKLEDSAMYFCASSAGTSGGQETQYFGPGTRLLVL.

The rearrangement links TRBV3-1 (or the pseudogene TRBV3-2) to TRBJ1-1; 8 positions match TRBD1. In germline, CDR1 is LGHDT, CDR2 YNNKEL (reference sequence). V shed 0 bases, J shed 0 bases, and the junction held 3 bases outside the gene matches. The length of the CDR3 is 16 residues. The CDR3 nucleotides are TGTGCCAGCAGCCAAGAGACAGGGGCCATGAACACTGAAGCTTTCTTT. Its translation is CASSQETGAMNTEAFF.

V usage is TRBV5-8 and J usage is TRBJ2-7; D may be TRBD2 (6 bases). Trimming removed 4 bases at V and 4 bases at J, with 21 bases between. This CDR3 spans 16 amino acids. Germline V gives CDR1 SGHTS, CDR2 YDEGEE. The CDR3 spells CASSPGGWATRYEQYF. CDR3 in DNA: TGTGCCAGCAGCCCCGGGGGTTGGGCCACTCGATACGAGCAGTACTTC.